This TCR beta chain is drawn from a study of cytomegalovirus exposure and HLA in healthy donors. Both 60 Vbeta primers and 13 Jbeta primers went into the PCR. Only in-frame clones appear in the TCRdb table, and some are missing; sequencing was by immunoSEQ multiplex PCR. The repertoire consists of about 190,000 clones, with roughly 87% occurring once and the leading ten covering approximately 1.1%. The receptor was isolated from a boy younger than 10 in good health and CMV-seronegative. Sequenced material: PBMCs.

CDR3 residues: CASRHGGGRFPVDEQFF. DNA for the CDR3: TGTGCCAGCAGACATGGGGGCGGGAGGTTCCCGGTCGATGAGCAGTTCTTC. The J gene is TRBJ2-1, the V gene TRBV7-8; TRBD2 aligns across 8 bases. This CDR3 contains 17 residues. Trimming cost V 6 bases and J 8 bases; bases outside gene matches: 18. Germline V gene lookup returns CDR1 SGHVS and CDR2 FQNEAQ.